The 19 T cell receptor beta chains below were found in one sample sequenced in a study of shared clonotypes between healthy human individuals. Profiling relied on immunoSEQ multiplex PCR, and the TCRdb table lists in-frame clones only, not all of them. This sample has approximately 640,000 clones, with roughly 91% found just once. Sequencing used memory CD8+ T cells from PBMCs. Subset defined: CD45RO+ cells pooled with CCR7-negative TemRA cells. The receptor set was obtained from a man younger than 35 in good health. Some clones in this sample may be carry-over from other donors' samples.

The V gene is TRBV30, the J gene TRBJ1-1; 7 bases map to TRBD1. The CDR3 is 14 residues long. CDR1 and CDR2 from the germline V gene are GTSNPN and SVGIG (reference sequence). J lost 3 bases, V lost 5 bases, and 9 bases had no gene match. The CDR3 DNA sequence: TGTGCCTGGGACAGGGAGAGCTTGGACACTGAAGCTTTCTTT. Amino acids: CAWDRESLDTEAFF.

The V call is TRBV28, the J call TRBJ2-5, with D possibly being TRBD1 (5 bases). V was clipped by 7 bases and J by 5 bases, with 14 bases between them. Per the germline V gene, CDR1 is MDHEN and CDR2 is SYDVKM. CDR3 length equals 13 residues. Written as DNA, the CDR3 is TGTGCCAGCACTAAAATAGCAGGGGAGACCCAGTACTTC. Amino acids: CASTKIAGETQYF.

The chain links TRBV25-1 to TRBJ1-1; D gene unclear. The V gene lost 1 base and the J gene lost 8 bases, with 8 bases spanning the gap. Germline loops: CDR1 MGHDK, CDR2 SYGVNS. The CDR3 is 12 amino acids. CDR3 nucleotide sequence: TGTGCCAGCAGTGAATCGGGCCAAGAAGCTTTCTTT. This codes for CASSESGQEAFF.

The V and J genes are TRBV7-3 and TRBJ2-2, with D perhaps matching TRBD2 (5 bases). Germline V gene lookup returns CDR1 SGHTA and CDR2 FQGTGA. V lost 8 bases to trimming and J lost 5 bases, with 9 bases between them. The CDR3 consists of 12 residues. The CDR3 reads CASGPGTGELFF. The CDR3 nucleotides are TGTGCCAGCGGCCCGGGAACCGGGGAGCTGTTTTTT.

This rearrangement joins TRBV7-6 to TRBJ2-1, with 8 bases lining up with TRBD1. V lost 5 bases to trimming and J lost 7 bases; unmatched junction nucleotides: 10. CDR3 length: 15 residues. The germline gives CDR1 SGHVS, CDR2 FNYEAQ. CDR3 loop: CASSRPDRVRNEQFF. The CDR3 DNA follows: TGTGCCAGCAGCCGCCCGGACAGGGTTAGGAATGAGCAGTTCTTC.

The V and J genes are TRBV7-2 and TRBJ1-1; D possibly corresponds to TRBD1 (6 bases). The CDR3 is 16 residues long. Germline-derived CDR1 and CDR2 are SGHTA and FQGNSA. V lost 3 bases to trimming and J lost 0 bases, with 14 bases between them. CDR3 nucleotides: TGTGCCAGCAGCTTGAGGGGGACGCTCATGAACACTGAAGCTTTCTTT. It translates to CASSLRGTLMNTEAFF.

CDR3 sequence (DNA): TGTGCCAGCAGTGACTATATCGGCCAACTGAACACCATATATTTT. Its protein product is CASSDYIGQLNTIYF. This chain connects TRBV2 to TRBJ1-3; D remains ambiguous. Germline assignment: CDR1 SNHLY and CDR2 FYNNEI. The CDR3 is made up of 15 amino acids. V lost 3 bases, J lost 7 bases, and 16 bases lay in between. Combining the CDR3 with reference TRBV2 and TRBJ1-3 gives the whole variable domain EPEVTQTPSHQVTQMGQEVILRCVPISNHLYFYWYRQILGQKVEFLVSFYNNEISEKSEIFDDQFSVERPDGSNFTLKIRSTKLEDSAMYFCASSDYIGQLNTIYFGEGSWLTVV.

CDR3 DNA sequence: TGTGCCAGTAGTATTACAGGGGGGAATGAGCAGTTCTTC. Protein sequence: CASSITGGNEQFF. This rearrangement joins TRBV19 to TRBJ2-1, with 8 bases lining up with TRBD1. Per the germline V gene, CDR1 is LNHDA and CDR2 is SQIVND (reference sequence). The ends lost 3 bases at V and 7 bases at J; junction bases unmatched: 2. The CDR3 covers 13 residues. Using reference TRBV19 and TRBJ2-1 for the parts outside the CDR3, the full variable domain is DGGITQSPKYLFRKEGQNVTLSCEQNLNHDAMYWYRQDPGQGLRLIYYSQIVNDFQKGDIAEGYSVSREKKESFPLTVTSAQKNPTAFYLCASSITGGNEQFFGPGTRLTVL.

The V and J genes are TRBV11-2 and TRBJ1-1; D unresolved. Trimming shortened V by 1 base and J by 4 bases, and 16 bases separated the two germline ends. This CDR3 comprises 16 residues. The germline V gene has CDR1 SGHAT and CDR2 FQNNGV. CDR3: CASSLVGGRLGTEAFF. CDR3 in DNA: TGTGCCAGCAGCTTAGTGGGCGGGAGGCTTGGCACTGAAGCTTTCTTT.

The rearrangement links TRBV7-6 to TRBJ2-7; 7 bases match TRBD1. CDR1 and CDR2 (germline): SGHVS, FNYEAQ. The V segment lost 5 bases and the J segment 1 base; nucleotides outside the gene matches: 5. The CDR3 extends over 14 amino acids. CDR3 sequence (DNA): TGTGCCAGCAGCCCCGGACAGGTTTCCTACGAGCAGTACTTC. Translated: CASSPGQVSYEQYF.

This chain uses TRBV11-3 with TRBJ2-1; TRBD1 aligns across 7 bases. The germline V gene encodes CDR1 SGHNT and CDR2 YENEEA. CDR3 length: 13 amino acids. Trimming cost V 5 bases and J 8 bases; bases outside gene matches: 6. CDR3 bases: TGTGCCAGCAGCACCCGAGGGGGCCATGAGCAGTTCTTC. This encodes CASSTRGGHEQFF. Complete variable domain (other parts from reference TRBV11-3 and TRBJ2-1): EAGVVQSPRYKIIEKKQPVAFWCNPISGHNTLYWYLQNLGQGPELLIRYENEEAVDDSQLPKDRFSAERLKGVDSTLKIQPAELGDSAVYLCASSTRGGHEQFFGPGTRLTVL.

The chain has TRBV7-8 and TRBJ1-5; possible D gene TRBD1, 5 bases. The CDR3 has 14 residues. Deletions cut 7 bases from V and 7 bases from J, with 17 bases between. In germline, CDR1 is SGHVS, CDR2 FQNEAQ. The CDR3 DNA sequence: TGTGCCAGCACCCTAGAACGCGGGGCCCAGCCCCAGCATTTT. This translates into CASTLERGAQPQHF. Full variable domain (rest looked up from reference TRBV7-8 and TRBJ1-5): GAGVSQSPRYKVAKRGQDVALRCDPISGHVSLFWYQQALGQGPEFLTYFQNEAQLDKSGLPSDRFFAERPEGSVSTLKIQRTQQEDSAVYLCASTLERGAQPQHFGDGTRLSIL.

The genes are TRBV19 and TRBJ2-7; 7 bases match TRBD2. V lost 6 bases and J lost 3; bases outside the gene matches: 17. The CDR3 length is 17 residues. Germline values: CDR1 LNHDA, CDR2 SQIVND (reference sequence). This CDR3 reads CASSLLLTERGYYEQYF. The CDR3 DNA follows: TGTGCCAGTAGCCTCCTCCTGACTGAGCGGGGATACTACGAGCAGTACTTC. The variable domain in full, completed from reference TRBV19 and TRBJ2-7, reads DGGITQSPKYLFRKEGQNVTLSCEQNLNHDAMYWYRQDPGQGLRLIYYSQIVNDFQKGDIAEGYSVSREKKESFPLTVTSAQKNPTAFYLCASSLLLTERGYYEQYFGPGTRLTVT.

The chain combines TRBV7-9 with TRBJ2-7; D possibly corresponds to TRBD2 (6 bases). V lost 1 base, J lost 5 bases, and 15 bases lay in between. The CDR3 totals 15 residues. Germline-derived CDR1 and CDR2 are SEHNR and FQNEAQ (reference sequence). CDR3 protein: CASSLVSGAKDEQYF. The CDR3 DNA sequence: TGTGCCAGCAGCTTAGTTAGCGGAGCAAAAGACGAGCAGTACTTC.

The CDR3 loop is CASSLGAEFLPYEQYF. CDR3 in DNA: TGCGCCAGCAGCCTCGGGGCGGAATTCTTGCCCTACGAGCAGTACTTC. V and J are TRBV4-1 and TRBJ2-7; D is tentatively TRBD1 or TRBD2 (5 bases each). The ends were cut back, 4 bases at V and 2 bases at J, with 18 bases in the middle. Germline lookup yields CDR1 MGHRA and CDR2 YSYEKL. This CDR3 is 16 amino acids long.

The chain links TRBV10-1 to TRBJ2-1; 12 nucleotides agree with TRBD1. Germline V gene data show CDR1 as WNHNN and CDR2 as SYGVQD (reference sequence). V was pared by 4 bases and J by 9 bases, with 7 bases of the junction left unmatched. The CDR3 is 15 amino acids. CDR3 bases: TGCGCCAGCAGTGCAACCGGGACAGGGGGCATTGAGCAGTTCTTC. This translates into CASSATGTGGIEQFF.

This clone was detected once. This chain connects TRBV28 to TRBJ2-4; D is perhaps TRBD1 (5 bases). The germline V gene encodes CDR1 MDHEN and CDR2 SYDVKM. The CDR3 has 18 amino acids. V lost 4 bases, J lost 2 bases, and 21 bases lay in between. The CDR3 nucleotides are TGTGCCAGCAGTTCGCGCGGCAAACAGGTGCCCACCAAAAACATTCAGTACTTC. Amino acids: CASSSRGKQVPTKNIQYF.

This chain links TRBV28 with TRBJ2-7; D gene unclear. Germline loops: CDR1 MDHEN, CDR2 SYDVKM. The CDR3 has 14 residues. V lost 3 bases and J 11 bases, leaving 20 bases between the germline ends. CDR3 in DNA: TGTGCCAGCAGTTTCCAGTTTGCCGGGTCGGAAGAGTACTTC. The encoded protein is CASSFQFAGSEEYF.

The rearrangement links TRBV19 to TRBJ2-3; 8 bases map to TRBD1. Germline V gene data show CDR1 as LNHDA and CDR2 as SQIVND (reference sequence). This CDR3 has 16 residues. With V trimmed by 7 bases and J by 5 bases, 14 bases remained unmatched. The CDR3 region has the DNA TGTGCCAGTAATCCCAACGCGGGACAGGAGGGAGATACGCAGTATTTT. Translating it yields CASNPNAGQEGDTQYF.